This section outlines one T cell receptor (beta chain) sequence together with its context. Original processing notes: Amplified reference gene primers provided the basis for estimating nucleated cell counts. Sequencing was performed with immunoSEQ multiplex PCR; in TCRdb, only in-frame clones are kept and a portion is missing. V and J calls and clone size are given by that table; D and trimming were obtained from the DNA. The table lists hundreds of thousands of clones, around 90% of them singletons, with more than 2% in the top ten. From germline, CDR1 is SGHDT and CDR2 YYEEEE. V trimming: 1 base; J trimming: 3 bases; junction bases outside the gene matches: 5. CDR3 size: 16 residues. This entry is derived from a study of blood T cell repertoires in COVID-19. Across the study: Material from acute and convalescent COVID-19 was sourced from the United States, Italy and Spain. T cells, B-cell-depleted T cells, or PBMCs provided the cDNA or gDNA that served as material.

This sequence originates from a man younger than 30 with active or convalescent COVID-19. The material sequenced was peripheral blood. The chain carries TRBV5-6 and TRBJ2-1; 9 bases align to TRBD2. DNA for the CDR3: TGTGCCAGCAGCTTGAAGGCTAGCGGGGTCTACAATGAGCAGTTCTTC. It is translated as CASSLKASGVYNEQFF. The whole variable domain, filled in from reference TRBV5-6 and TRBJ2-1, reads DAGVTQSPTHLIKTRGQQVTLRCSPKSGHDTVSWYQQALGQGPQFIFQYYEEEERQRGNFPDRFSGHQFPNYSSELNVNALLLGDSALYLCASSLKASGVYNEQFFGPGTRLTVL.